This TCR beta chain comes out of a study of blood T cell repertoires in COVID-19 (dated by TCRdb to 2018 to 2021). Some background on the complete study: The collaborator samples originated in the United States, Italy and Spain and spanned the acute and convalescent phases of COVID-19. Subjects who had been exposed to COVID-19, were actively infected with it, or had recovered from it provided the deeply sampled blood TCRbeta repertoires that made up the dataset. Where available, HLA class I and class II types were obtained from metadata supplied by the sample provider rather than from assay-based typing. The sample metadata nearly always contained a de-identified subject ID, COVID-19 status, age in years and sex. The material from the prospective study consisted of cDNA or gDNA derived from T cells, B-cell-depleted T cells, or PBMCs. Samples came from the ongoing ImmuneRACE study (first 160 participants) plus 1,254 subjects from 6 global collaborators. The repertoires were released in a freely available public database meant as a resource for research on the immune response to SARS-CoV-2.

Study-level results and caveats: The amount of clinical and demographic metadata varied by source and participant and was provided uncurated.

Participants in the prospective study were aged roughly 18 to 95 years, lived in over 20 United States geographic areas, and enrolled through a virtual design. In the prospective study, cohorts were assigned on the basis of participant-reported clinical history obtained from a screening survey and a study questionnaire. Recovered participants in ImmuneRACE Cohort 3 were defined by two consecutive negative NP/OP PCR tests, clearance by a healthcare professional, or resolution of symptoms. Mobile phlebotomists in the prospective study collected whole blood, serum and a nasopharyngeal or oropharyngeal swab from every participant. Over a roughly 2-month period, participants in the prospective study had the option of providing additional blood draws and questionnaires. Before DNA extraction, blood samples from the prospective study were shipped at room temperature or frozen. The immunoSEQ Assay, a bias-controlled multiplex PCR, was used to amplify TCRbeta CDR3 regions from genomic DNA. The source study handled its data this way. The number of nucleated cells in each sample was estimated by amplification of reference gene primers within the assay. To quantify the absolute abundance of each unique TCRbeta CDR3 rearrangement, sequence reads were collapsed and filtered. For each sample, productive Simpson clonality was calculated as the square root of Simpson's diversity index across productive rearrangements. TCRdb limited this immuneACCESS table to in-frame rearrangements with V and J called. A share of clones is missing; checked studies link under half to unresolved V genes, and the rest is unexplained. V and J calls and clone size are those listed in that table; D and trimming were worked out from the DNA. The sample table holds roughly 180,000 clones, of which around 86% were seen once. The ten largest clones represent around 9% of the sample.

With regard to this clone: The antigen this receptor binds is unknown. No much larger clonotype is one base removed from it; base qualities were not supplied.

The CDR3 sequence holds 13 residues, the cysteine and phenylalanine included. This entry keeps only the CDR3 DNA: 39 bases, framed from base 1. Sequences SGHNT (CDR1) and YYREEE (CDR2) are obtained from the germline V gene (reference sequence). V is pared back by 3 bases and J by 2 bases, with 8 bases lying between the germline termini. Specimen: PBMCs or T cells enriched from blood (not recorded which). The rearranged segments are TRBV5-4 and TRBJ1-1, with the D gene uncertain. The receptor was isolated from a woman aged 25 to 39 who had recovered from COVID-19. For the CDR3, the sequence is CASSSGVNTEAFF. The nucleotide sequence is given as TGTGCCAGCAGCTCCGGTGTCAACACTGAAGCTTTCTTT.